The present T cell receptor (beta chain) was sequenced within a study of T cell repertoires in ileal Crohn's disease. For the study at large: All patients had surgery for stricturing (roughly 61%) or penetrating (39%) disease.

With respect to this clone: As yet, its antigen is unknown.

Study conclusions and caveats: Clonal expansions were more frequent in active smokers than non-smokers at surgery.

Per sample, approximately 550 nanograms of biopsy DNA were TCRB immunosequenced. Only in-frame clones appear in the TCRdb table, and some are missing; sequencing was by immunoSEQ multiplex PCR. The table includes approximately 15,000 clones, 80% to 85% detected once. Germline assignment: CDR1 MGHRA and CDR2 YSYEKL. V gave up 2 bases and J gave up 3 bases, with 8 bases separating them. There are 13 residues in the CDR3. This sequence was found in an adult with Crohn's disease. The material sequenced was ileal tissue. The gene calls are TRBV4-1 and TRBJ2-7; D gene ambiguous. The CDR3 DNA sequence: TGCGCCAGCAGCCAAAACCCCTACTACGAGCAGTACTTC. Its translation: CASSQNPYYEQYF.